This section outlines one T cell receptor (beta chain) sequence together with its context. What it binds is not known. The sample originates from a study of regulatory T cells in long-lasting Graves disease. Overall study results and limits: TCR diversity was lower in persistent Graves' patients than in newly diagnosed ones. Persistent disease preferred TRBV28, TRBJ1-2 and TRBJ2-5.

With 7 bases removed from V and 5 bases from J, the gap between germline ends came to 16 bases. Germline loops: CDR1 SNHLY, CDR2 FYNNEI. CDR3 length: 14 amino acids. Time point noted: persistent/refractory GD, antithyroid drugs over 5 years with positive TRAb. From RNA extracted from PBMCs, the TCR library was made. Libraries of TCR beta came from iRepertoire HTBI primers plus Arm-PCR of CDR3 regions. TCRdb re-analysed the multiplex PCR reads in MiXCR, keeping a single row per CDR3 protein. The sample holds about 470,000 distinct CDR3 sequences, around 20% seen once. Specimen: peripheral blood mononuclear cells (PBMCs), collected when the disease was refractory, from a patient treated with antithyroid drugs. This chain joins TRBV2 and TRBJ2-3; a weak D match, TRBD2 (5 bases). This TCR came from a female donor with Graves disease. In DNA, the CDR3 is TGTGCCAGCACCGGACTCCTTGCGGTAGATACGCAGTATTTT. It codes for CASTGLLAVDTQYF. Looking up the rest from reference TRBV2 and TRBJ2-3 gives the full variable domain: EPEVTQTPSHQVTQMGQEVILRCVPISNHLYFYWYRQILGQKVEFLVSFYNNEISEKSEIFDDQFSVERPDGSNFTLKIRSTKLEDSAMYFCASTGLLAVDTQYFGPGTRLTVL.